The 10 T cell receptor beta chains in this list originate from one sample, sequenced in a study of blood T cell repertoires in COVID-19. Data came from immunoSEQ multiplex PCR; TCRdb stores just in-frame clones and leaves some out. The profile covers roughly 700,000 clones, with more than 80% appearing a single time and roughly 0.25% taken by the ten largest. The sequencing input was peripheral blood. Receptors were obtained from a woman between 18 and 29 years old with acute or convalescent COVID-19.

The sample holds one count of this clone. The chain joins TRBV7-9 to TRBJ2-5; 7 bases are a match to TRBD2. V was clipped by 4 bases and J by 0 bases; unmatched bases: 8. CDR3 length equals 16 residues. The germline gives CDR1 SEHNR, CDR2 FQNEAQ (reference sequence). The CDR3 loop reads CASSYASGMHQETQYF. The CDR3 DNA reads as TGTGCCAGCAGCTACGCTAGCGGAATGCACCAAGAGACCCAGTACTTC.

This chain connects TRBV27 to TRBJ2-2, with a tentative D call TRBD1 (8 bases). The CDR3 sequence is 17 residues long. V shed 2 bases and J shed 6 bases, with 19 bases lying between them. CDR1 is MNHEY and CDR2 is SMNVEV in the germline V gene (reference sequence). The chain's CDR3 is CASSLVRTGGGPGELFF. DNA of the CDR3: TGTGCCAGCAGTTTAGTCCGTACAGGGGGAGGGCCCGGGGAGCTGTTTTTT.

The chain is built from TRBV9 and TRBJ1-2; maybe TRBD1 (5 bases). CDR3 length: 13 amino acids. V gave up 0 bases and J gave up 7 bases, with 10 bases separating them. The germline gives CDR1 SGDLS, CDR2 YYNGEE. CDR3 amino acids: CASSVVSRGGYTF. The CDR3 nucleotides are TGTGCCAGCAGCGTAGTATCAAGGGGTGGCTACACCTTC. Together with reference TRBV9 and TRBJ1-2, the CDR3 gives the full variable domain: DSGVTQTPKHLITATGQRVTLRCSPRSGDLSVYWYQQSLDQGLQFLIQYYNGEERAKGNILERFSAQQFPDLHSELNLSSLELGDSALYFCASSVVSRGGYTFGSGTRLTVV.

The chain has TRBV7-6 and TRBJ2-1; D is undetermined. Trimming shortened V by 2 bases and J by 6 bases, and 5 bases separated the two germline ends. Germline V gives CDR1 SGHVS, CDR2 FNYEAQ. The CDR3 is 12 residues long. DNA of the CDR3: TGTGCCAGCAGCTTATACAGCAATGAGCAGTTCTTC. As protein: CASSLYSNEQFF.

The chain employs TRBV10-1 and TRBJ2-3; D is possibly TRBD1 (7 bases). This CDR3 comprises 14 residues. The germline V gene has CDR1 WNHNN and CDR2 SYGVQD (reference sequence). The V and J ends lost 4 bases and 4 bases respectively, with 12 bases between them. Written as DNA, the CDR3 is TGCGCCAGCAGTGGGAGGGGGCCCTCAGATACGCAGTATTTT. It specifies CASSGRGPSDTQYF.

The chain has TRBV7-6 and TRBJ2-5, with a tentative D call TRBD2 (5 bases). The germline gives CDR1 SGHVS, CDR2 FNYEAQ. The V gene lost 1 base and the J gene lost 0 bases, with 6 bases spanning the gap. This CDR3 region has 14 residues. CDR3 sequence reads: CASSLGGYQETQYF. CDR3 DNA sequence: TGTGCCAGCAGCTTAGGAGGGTACCAAGAGACCCAGTACTTC.

The rearrangement links TRBV3-1 (or the pseudogene TRBV3-2) to TRBJ1-1, with TRBD1 as a possible D gene (5 bases). Between the trimmed V and J ends, which lost 1 base and 11 bases, there was a span of 11 bases. CDR1 is LGHDT and CDR2 is YNNKEL in the germline V gene (reference sequence). This CDR3 comprises 12 residues. CDR3 sequence: CASSQVAGGAFF. The CDR3, as DNA: TGTGCCAGCAGCCAAGTGGCGGGGGGGGCTTTCTTT.

This sequence joins TRBV29-1 and TRBJ2-7; perhaps TRBD2 as D (5 bases). Per germline, CDR1 SQVTM and CDR2 ANQGSEA. The V and J ends lost 5 bases and 5 bases respectively, with 7 bases between them. The CDR3 loop spans 10 amino acids. CDR3 nucleotide sequence: TGCAGCGTTATCGGGGACGAGCAGTACTTC. It encodes CSVIGDEQYF.

This clone was counted only a few times. This CDR3 is also generated by other DNA sequences in the sample. The chain joins TRBV29-1 to TRBJ1-1; 7 nucleotides agree with TRBD1. The CDR3 contains 13 residues. Trimming took 6 bases from V and 1 from J; bases not matched to a gene: 5. Germline-derived CDR1 and CDR2 are SQVTM and ANQGSEA. The CDR3 nucleotides read TGCAGCGTGTGGACAGGTCGGAACACTGAAGCTTTCTTT. It specifies CSVWTGRNTEAFF.

The chain has TRBV6-6 and TRBJ1-6; 10 nucleotides align to TRBD1. This CDR3 contains 15 residues. The trim removed 4 bases at V and 10 bases at J, leaving 7 bases unmatched. CDR1 and CDR2 from the germline V gene are MNHNY and SVGAGI (reference sequence). The CDR3 sequence: CASSSGTGVESPLHF. In nucleotides, the CDR3 is TGTGCCAGCAGTTCCGGGACAGGGGTCGAGTCACCCCTCCACTTT.